The rows below give T cell receptor beta chains drawn from one sample of a study of T cells in Graves' hyperthyroidism and ophthalmopathy. A single record per CDR3 protein comes from TCRdb applying MiXCR to the multiplex PCR reads. The table includes over 450,000 distinct CDR3 sequences, approximately 17% detected once. The material sequenced was blood. The receptors here all came from a woman between 18 and 30 years old with Graves' ophthalmopathy. The CDR3 runs from the conserved cysteine through the conserved F or W. The D gene is left open where the match is weak. Some rows have no size entry. The others give once, few or many, or a class for an expanded clone.

cdr3_aa: CAWSVPQGYSPLHF
cdr3_nt: TGTGCCTGGAGTGTACCACAGGGTTATTCACCCCTCCACTTT
d_call: NA
v_call: TRBV30
clone_size: many
j_call: TRBJ1-6

cdr3_aa: CAWKRREQNTEAFF
cdr3_nt: TGTGCCTGGAAGCGCAGGGAACAGAACACTGAAGCTTTCTTT
d_call: NA
v_call: TRBV30
clone_size: many
j_call: TRBJ1-1

cdr3_aa: CAWSLAEKYEQYF
cdr3_nt: TGTGCCTGGAGTCTAGCGGAGAAATACGAGCAGTACTTC
d_call: TRBD2
v_call: TRBV30
clone_size: many
j_call: TRBJ2-7

cdr3_aa: CASSIGQGRMNTEAFF
cdr3_nt: TGTGCCAGCAGCATCGGACAGGGGCGAATGAACACTGAAGCTTTCTTT
d_call: TRBD1
v_call: TRBV11-1
clone_size: many
j_call: TRBJ1-1

cdr3_aa: CASSTGQVSYEQYF
cdr3_nt: TGTGCCAGCTCCACCGGTCAGGTCTCCTACGAGCAGTACTTC
d_call: NA
v_call: TRBV18
clone_size: few
j_call: TRBJ2-7

cdr3_aa: CASSPAGTSGSSYEQYF
cdr3_nt: TGTGCCAGCAGTCCGGCAGGGACTAGCGGGAGTTCTTACGAGCAGTACTTC
d_call: TRBD2
v_call: TRBV27
clone_size: few
j_call: TRBJ2-7

cdr3_aa: CSARSGTTYEQYF
cdr3_nt: TGCAGTGCTAGGTCCGGGACCACCTACGAGCAGTACTTC
d_call: NA
v_call: TRBV20-1
clone_size: many
j_call: TRBJ2-7

cdr3_aa: CAWSIDSYGYTF
cdr3_nt: TGTGCCTGGAGTATCGACAGCTATGGCTACACCTTC
d_call: NA
v_call: TRBV30
clone_size: many
j_call: TRBJ1-2

cdr3_aa: CASSLGGRTNQPQHF
cdr3_nt: TGTGCCAGCAGCTTGGGTGGGCGCACAAATCAGCCCCAGCATTTT
d_call: NA
v_call: TRBV5-8
clone_size: many
j_call: TRBJ1-5

cdr3_aa: CASTLPTGRGTDTQYF
cdr3_nt: TGCGCCAGCACTCTGCCAACAGGGAGGGGCACAGATACGCAGTATTTT
d_call: NA
v_call: TRBV5-1
clone_size: many
j_call: TRBJ2-3

cdr3_aa: CASSNGTSRYTGELFF
cdr3_nt: TGTGCCAGTAGTAACGGGACTAGCAGGTACACCGGGGAGCTGTTTTTT
d_call: TRBD2
v_call: TRBV19
clone_size: NA
j_call: TRBJ2-2

cdr3_aa: CASSGTAKNTEAFF
cdr3_nt: TGTGCCAGTAGTGGGACAGCTAAGAACACTGAAGCTTTCTTT
d_call: TRBD1
v_call: TRBV19
clone_size: NA
j_call: TRBJ1-1

cdr3_aa: CASSLGDGQVQTQYF
cdr3_nt: TGCGCCAGCAGCTTGGGAGACGGCCAGGTCCAGACCCAGTACTTC
d_call: NA
v_call: TRBV5-1
clone_size: few
j_call: TRBJ2-5

cdr3_aa: CASSKLGAGAREKLFF
cdr3_nt: TGTGCCAGCAGCAAACTAGGGGCAGGTGCTCGTGAAAAACTGTTTTTT
d_call: NA
v_call: TRBV6-1
clone_size: NA
j_call: TRBJ1-4

cdr3_aa: CASSQPGQEYEQYF
cdr3_nt: TGTGCCAGCAGCCAACCGGGACAGGAATACGAGCAGTACTTC
d_call: TRBD1
v_call: TRBV4-2
clone_size: NA
j_call: TRBJ2-7

cdr3_aa: CASSLIGRAQYF
cdr3_nt: TGTGCCAGCAGTTTAATCGGCAGGGCCCAGTACTTC
d_call: NA
v_call: TRBV28
clone_size: many
j_call: TRBJ2-5

cdr3_aa: CASSWTGTGAGYGYTF
cdr3_nt: TGTGCCAGCAGTTGGACCGGGACAGGGGCCGGCTATGGCTACACCTTC
d_call: TRBD1
v_call: TRBV12-3/TRBV12-4
clone_size: NA
j_call: TRBJ1-2

cdr3_aa: CASSQDREADGNQPQHF
cdr3_nt: TGCGCCAGCAGCCAAGATCGGGAGGCGGATGGTAATCAGCCCCAGCATTTT
d_call: NA
v_call: TRBV4-3
clone_size: few
j_call: TRBJ1-5

cdr3_aa: CASSLVLVNTGELFF
cdr3_nt: TGTGCCAGCAGCTTAGTACTGGTGAACACCGGGGAGCTGTTTTTT
d_call: NA
v_call: TRBV11-2
clone_size: many
j_call: TRBJ2-2

cdr3_aa: CSVESREGINEQFF
cdr3_nt: TGCAGCGTTGAATCGCGGGAGGGTATTAATGAGCAGTTCTTC
d_call: TRBD2
v_call: TRBV29-1
clone_size: many
j_call: TRBJ2-1

cdr3_aa: CASSSLLAGTNNEQFF
cdr3_nt: TGTGCCAGCAGTTCTCTCCTAGCGGGGACGAACAATGAGCAGTTCTTC
d_call: TRBD2
v_call: TRBV6-1
clone_size: many
j_call: TRBJ2-1

cdr3_aa: CASSQDIGNDEQFF
cdr3_nt: TGTGCCAGCAGCCAAGATATCGGGAATGATGAGCAGTTCTTC
d_call: NA
v_call: TRBV3-1
clone_size: many
j_call: TRBJ2-1

cdr3_aa: CASSLLTGTDNEQFF
cdr3_nt: TGTGCCAGCAGCCTTCTGACAGGGACGGACAATGAGCAGTTCTTC
d_call: TRBD1
v_call: TRBV7-9
clone_size: many
j_call: TRBJ2-1

cdr3_aa: CASSPRQARGNTEAFF
cdr3_nt: TGTGCCAGCAGCCCCAGACAGGCCCGTGGGAACACTGAAGCTTTCTTT
d_call: NA
v_call: TRBV7-9
clone_size: many
j_call: TRBJ1-1

cdr3_aa: CASSPNSGGNTEAFF
cdr3_nt: TGTGCCAGCAGCCCCAACTCAGGGGGTAACACTGAAGCTTTCTTT
d_call: TRBD1
v_call: TRBV9
clone_size: few
j_call: TRBJ1-1

cdr3_aa: CASSFERDLSDNEQFF
cdr3_nt: TGTGCCAGCAGCTTCGAGCGGGATCTTTCGGACAATGAGCAGTTCTTC
d_call: TRBD2
v_call: TRBV7-6
clone_size: many
j_call: TRBJ2-1

cdr3_aa: CSASGATPEKGYYGYTF
cdr3_nt: TGCAGTGCTAGTGGCGCAACCCCGGAGAAGGGCTACTATGGCTACACCTTC
d_call: NA
v_call: TRBV20-1
clone_size: NA
j_call: TRBJ1-2

cdr3_aa: CASGPPGWSAGGGTEAFF
cdr3_nt: TGTGCCAGCGGCCCTCCAGGCTGGAGTGCAGGGGGTGGCACTGAAGCTTTCTTT
d_call: TRBD1
v_call: TRBV11-2
clone_size: many
j_call: TRBJ1-1

cdr3_aa: CATSRDRASEQYF
cdr3_nt: TGTGCCACCAGCAGAGATAGGGCCTCCGAGCAGTACTTC
d_call: NA
v_call: TRBV15
clone_size: few
j_call: TRBJ2-7

cdr3_aa: CSVEVGLDEQYF
cdr3_nt: TGCAGCGTTGAGGTGGGTCTGGATGAGCAGTACTTC
d_call: NA
v_call: TRBV29-1
clone_size: NA
j_call: TRBJ2-7

cdr3_aa: CSAGTSGDSTYNEQFF
cdr3_nt: TGCAGCGCCGGGACTAGCGGGGATAGTACCTACAATGAGCAGTTCTTC
d_call: TRBD2
v_call: TRBV29-1
clone_size: many
j_call: TRBJ2-1

cdr3_aa: CASSYPGQGRRFF
cdr3_nt: TGTGCCAGCAGTTACCCGGGACAGGGTCGGCGGTTCTTC
d_call: TRBD1
v_call: TRBV27
clone_size: NA
j_call: TRBJ2-1

cdr3_aa: CASSRSADRAYEQYF
cdr3_nt: TGTGCCAGCAGCCGATCCGCGGACAGGGCCTACGAGCAGTACTTC
d_call: TRBD1
v_call: TRBV7-9
clone_size: many
j_call: TRBJ2-7

cdr3_aa: CASSIGQTNQPQHF
cdr3_nt: TGTGCCAGCAGCATCGGACAGACAAATCAGCCCCAGCATTTT
d_call: NA
v_call: TRBV5-6
clone_size: many
j_call: TRBJ1-5

cdr3_aa: CASSNSGTSGPLAKNIQYF
cdr3_nt: TGTGCCAGCAGCAACTCCGGGACTAGCGGGCCTCTAGCCAAAAACATTCAGTACTTC
d_call: TRBD2
v_call: TRBV4-2
clone_size: NA
j_call: TRBJ2-4

cdr3_aa: CASSQGRTGGYEQYF
cdr3_nt: TGCGCCAGCAGCCAAGGGAGGACAGGGGGCTACGAGCAGTACTTC
d_call: TRBD1
v_call: TRBV4-3
clone_size: NA
j_call: TRBJ2-7

cdr3_aa: CSARAMSRYNEQFF
cdr3_nt: TGCAGTGCTAGAGCCATGAGCCGCTACAATGAGCAGTTCTTC
d_call: NA
v_call: TRBV20-1
clone_size: many
j_call: TRBJ2-1

cdr3_aa: CASSYSIGTRGGYTF
cdr3_nt: TGTGCCAGCAGTTACTCGATTGGAACAAGGGGTGGCTACACCTTC
d_call: NA
v_call: TRBV6-5
clone_size: many
j_call: TRBJ1-2

cdr3_aa: CASSYGQETQYF
cdr3_nt: TGTGCCAGTAGCTACGGCCAAGAGACCCAGTACTTC
d_call: NA
v_call: TRBV19
clone_size: NA
j_call: TRBJ2-5

cdr3_aa: CASSFGQASYGYTF
cdr3_nt: TGTGCCAGCAGCTTCGGACAGGCGAGCTATGGCTACACCTTC
d_call: TRBD1
v_call: TRBV12-3/TRBV12-4
clone_size: many
j_call: TRBJ1-2

cdr3_aa: CSVDLMTSGRSYNEQFF
cdr3_nt: TGCAGCGTTGACCTAATGACTAGCGGAAGATCCTACAATGAGCAGTTCTTC
d_call: TRBD2
v_call: TRBV29-1
clone_size: many
j_call: TRBJ2-1

cdr3_aa: CASIEEGYGNQPQHF
cdr3_nt: TGTGCCAGCATAGAGGAGGGTTACGGCAATCAGCCCCAGCATTTT
d_call: NA
v_call: TRBV5-8
clone_size: many
j_call: TRBJ1-5

cdr3_aa: CASSQTGLGAGELFF
cdr3_nt: TGTGCCAGCAGCCAGACAGGGCTGGGGGCCGGGGAGCTGTTTTTT
d_call: TRBD1
v_call: TRBV3-1
clone_size: few
j_call: TRBJ2-2

cdr3_aa: CASSWADSYNEQFF
cdr3_nt: TGTGCCAGTAGTTGGGCAGACTCCTACAATGAGCAGTTCTTC
d_call: NA
v_call: TRBV19
clone_size: NA
j_call: TRBJ2-1

cdr3_aa: CASSVPGQPGSGANVLTF
cdr3_nt: TGTGCCAGCAGCGTTCCGGGACAGCCTGGCTCTGGGGCCAACGTCCTGACTTTC
d_call: TRBD1
v_call: TRBV9
clone_size: NA
j_call: TRBJ2-6

cdr3_aa: CASADPGGFNTEAFF
cdr3_nt: TGTGCCAGCGCCGATCCGGGAGGGTTCAACACTGAAGCTTTCTTT
d_call: NA
v_call: TRBV28
clone_size: many
j_call: TRBJ1-1